This is a list of T cell receptor beta chains from one sample in a study of regulatory T cells in long-lasting Graves disease. TCRdb used MiXCR to reprocess the multiplex PCR reads, holding one entry per CDR3 protein. The sample contains over 450,000 distinct CDR3 sequences, 12% of which appear only once. The same sample was also used in a study of T cells in Graves' hyperthyroidism and ophthalmopathy.

The specimen was peripheral blood mononuclear cells (PBMCs), collected at new diagnosis, from a patient treated with antithyroid drugs. These TCRs come from a woman in her 30s with Graves disease. Both conserved end residues are part of each CDR3. Each record gives: D gene, V gene, CDR3 length, clone size, J gene, CDR3 protein, CDR3 DNA. The D gene is left open where the match is weak. A clone size is listed for some rows: how often the clone was seen (once, few, many), or a class if it is expanded.

TRBD1,TRBV5-4,17,few,TRBJ1-6,CASSPKGAGVNNSPLHF,TGTGCCAGCAGCCCCAAGGGGGCAGGGGTGAATAATTCACCCCTCCACTTT
TRBD1,TRBV3-1,16,many,TRBJ1-3,CASTPQTGVAGNTIYF,TGTGCCAGCACCCCACAAACAGGGGTGGCTGGAAACACCATATATTTT
.,TRBV6-5,15,many,TRBJ1-1,CASSFPFTGIAEAFF,TGTGCCAGCAGTTTTCCCTTTACAGGGATTGCCGAAGCTTTCTTT
TRBD2,TRBV27,16,.,TRBJ2-1,CASSSDSGTRFNEQFF,TGTGCCAGCAGTTCAGATAGCGGGACTAGATTCAATGAGCAGTTCTTC
.,TRBV28,12,few,TRBJ2-4,CASSPSVDIQYF,TGTGCCAGCAGTCCCTCGGTAGACATTCAGTACTTC
TRBD2,TRBV11-2,17,.,TRBJ2-3,CASSSPIAGGGTDTQYF,TGTGCCAGCAGCTCCCCAATAGCGGGAGGGGGCACAGATACGCAGTATTTT
TRBD2,TRBV20-1,17,few,TRBJ2-3,CSASSMGREGITDTQYF,TGCAGTGCTAGTAGCATGGGGCGGGAGGGTATAACAGATACGCAGTATTTT
TRBD2,TRBV27,16,few,TRBJ2-5,CASSPSPTSGMKTQYF,TGTGCCAGCAGTCCCTCCCCGACTAGCGGGATGAAGACCCAGTACTTC
.,TRBV9,15,few,TRBJ2-7,CASSAPGGLSYEQYF,TGTGCCAGCAGCGCCCCCGGGGGTCTCTCCTACGAGCAGTACTTC
.,TRBV2,16,many,TRBJ2-5,CASDADRQVGQETQYF,TGTGCCAGCGACGCGGATCGACAGGTGGGCCAAGAGACCCAGTACTTC
.,TRBV7-9,15,many,TRBJ2-5,CASSLETDYQETQYF,TGTGCCAGCAGCTTAGAGACGGATTACCAAGAGACCCAGTACTTC
TRBD1,TRBV12-3/TRBV12-4,15,few,TRBJ2-3,CASRGGRGSTDTQYF,TGTGCCAGCAGAGGGGGCAGGGGTAGCACAGATACGCAGTATTTT
TRBD2,TRBV28,19,once,TRBJ2-1,CASSLLGTSGRPNPDEQFF,TGTGCCAGCAGTTTACTAGGGACTAGCGGGAGGCCTAACCCCGATGAGCAGTTCTTC
.,TRBV20-1,14,.,TRBJ2-1,CSARSWRSYNEQFF,TGCAGTGCTAGGAGCTGGAGATCCTACAATGAGCAGTTCTTC
.,TRBV7-2,15,few,TRBJ2-5,CASSLAGNVLETQYF,TGTGCCAGCAGCTTAGCTGGGAACGTCTTAGAGACCCAGTACTTC
.,TRBV14,17,many,TRBJ1-1,CASSQGGPGIRAPEAFF,TGTGCCAGCAGCCAAGGGGGCCCGGGGATCCGCGCGCCAGAAGCTTTCTTT
.,TRBV6-4,13,few,TRBJ2-7,CASLAGEIYEQYF,TGTGCCAGCCTGGCAGGGGAGATATACGAGCAGTACTTC
TRBD2,TRBV3-1,17,many,TRBJ2-2,CASSQNSLAANTGELFF,TGTGCCAGCAGCCAAAACAGCCTAGCGGCGAACACCGGGGAGCTGTTTTTT
TRBD1,TRBV6-8,15,.,TRBJ2-1,CASSPSGTDIREQFF,TGTGCCAGCAGCCCCTCCGGGACAGATATACGCGAGCAGTTCTTC
.,TRBV5-6,14,many,TRBJ1-6,CASSSSSYNSPLHF,TGTGCCAGCAGCTCCAGCTCCTATAATTCACCCCTCCACTTT
.,TRBV12-3/TRBV12-4,15,.,TRBJ1-2,CASSLMGPPQHGYTF,TGTGCCAGCAGTTTGATGGGACCGCCGCAGCATGGCTACACCTTC
TRBD2,TRBV29-1,15,few,TRBJ2-7,CSVGTSGTWSYEQYF,TGCAGCGTTGGGACTAGCGGGACATGGAGCTACGAGCAGTACTTC